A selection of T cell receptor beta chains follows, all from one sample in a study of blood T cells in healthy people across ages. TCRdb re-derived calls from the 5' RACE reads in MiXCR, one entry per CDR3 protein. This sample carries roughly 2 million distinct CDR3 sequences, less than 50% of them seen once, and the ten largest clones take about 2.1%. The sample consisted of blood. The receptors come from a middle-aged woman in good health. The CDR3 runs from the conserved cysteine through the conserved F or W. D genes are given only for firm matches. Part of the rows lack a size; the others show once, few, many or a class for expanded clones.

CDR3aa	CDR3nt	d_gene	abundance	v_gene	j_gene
CSVDVAETQYF	TGCAGCGTTGACGTTGCAGAGACCCAGTACTTC	.	.	TRBV29-1	TRBJ2-5
CASSGPRGGGSYNEQFF	TGTGCCAGCAGTGGGCCCCGAGGGGGCGGCTCCTACAATGAGCAGTTCTTC	TRBD1	.	TRBV6-2/TRBV6-3	TRBJ2-1
CTSSQDTSTQYF	TGTACCAGCAGCCAGGATACGAGTACCCAGTACTTC	.	.	TRBV7-2	TRBJ2-5
CSARTGLPQYF	TGCAGTGCTAGAACCGGACTACCGCAGTATTTT	.	few	TRBV20-1	TRBJ2-3
CASSYELGLQNIQYF	TGTGCCAGCAGTTACGAGCTGGGTCTGCAAAACATTCAGTACTTC	.	.	TRBV6-2/TRBV6-3	TRBJ2-4
CASSAQGYQETQYF	TGTGCCAGCAGTGCGCAGGGGTACCAAGAGACCCAGTACTTC	.	few	TRBV25-1	TRBJ2-5
CASSVAGTSGETQYF	TGTGCCAGCAGCGTAGCCGGGACTAGCGGTGAGACCCAGTACTTC	TRBD2	.	TRBV9	TRBJ2-5
CASSQDRTGANVLTF	TGCGCCAGCAGCCAAGATCGAACTGGGGCCAACGTCCTGACTTTC	.	.	TRBV4-3	TRBJ2-6
CASSRGTGGHYGYTF	TGTGCCAGCAGTCGAGGGACAGGGGGCCACTATGGCTACACCTTC	TRBD1	.	TRBV6-5	TRBJ1-2
CSARDFGNGYTF	TGCAGTGCTAGAGATTTTGGAAATGGCTACACCTTC	.	few	TRBV20-1	TRBJ1-2
CASSAQRGPTDTQYF	TGTGCCAGCAGTGCCCAGCGGGGGCCCACAGATACGCAGTATTTT	TRBD2	.	TRBV2	TRBJ2-3
CSVVTGSYEQYF	TGCAGCGTTGTAACGGGCTCCTACGAGCAGTACTTC	.	few	TRBV29-1	TRBJ2-7
CASSPPGASYNEQFF	TGTGCCAGCAGCCCCCCTGGGGCATCCTACAATGAGCAGTTCTTC	.	.	TRBV7-2	TRBJ2-1
CASSLTGRAGEQYF	TGTGCCAGCAGTTTAACAGGGAGGGCCGGCGAGCAGTACTTC	.	.	TRBV27	TRBJ2-7
CASSLIAGAQHNEQFF	TGTGCCAGCAGCTTAATAGCAGGGGCACAGCACAATGAGCAGTTCTTC	.	.	TRBV7-9	TRBJ2-1
CATADGGRDEQYF	TGTGCCACCGCTGACGGGGGGCGGGACGAGCAGTACTTC	.	.	TRBV24-1	TRBJ2-7
CASRRRDFQETQYF	TGCGCCAGCAGAAGAAGGGACTTTCAAGAGACCCAGTACTTC	.	few	TRBV10-2	TRBJ2-5
CASSLASGTGGRETQYF	TGTGCCAGCAGCTTAGCGTCGGGGACAGGGGGCAGGGAGACCCAGTACTTC	TRBD1	.	TRBV11-3	TRBJ2-5
CASLDRGQYEQYF	TGTGCCAGCCTGGACAGGGGGCAATACGAGCAGTACTTC	TRBD1	.	TRBV6-2/TRBV6-3	TRBJ2-7
CASSKRTGATGELFF	TGTGCCAGCAGCAAGAGGACAGGGGCCACCGGGGAGCTGTTTTTT	TRBD1	few	TRBV11-1	TRBJ2-2
CASSPASGGAWEQFF	TGCGCCAGCAGCCCAGCTAGCGGGGGGGCGTGGGAGCAGTTCTTC	TRBD2	.	TRBV4-3	TRBJ2-1
CSARASEFELFPYNEQFF	TGCAGTGCTAGGGCGTCTGAATTTGAGCTTTTCCCCTACAATGAGCAGTTCTTC	.	.	TRBV20-1	TRBJ2-1
CASLPRENTGELFF	TGTGCCAGCCTCCCCCGGGAGAACACCGGGGAGCTGTTTTTT	.	.	TRBV7-2	TRBJ2-2
CASSLDMAAQNEKLFF	TGTGCCAGCAGCTTAGATATGGCAGCCCAAAATGAAAAACTGTTTTTT	.	few	TRBV11-2	TRBJ1-4
CSVDPPTTGTDTQYF	TGCAGCGTTGACCCCCCTACGACAGGGACAGATACGCAGTATTTT	TRBD1	.	TRBV29-1	TRBJ2-3
CASSLLGRLKETQYF	TGTGCCAGCAGCTTGCTAGGCAGACTAAAAGAGACCCAGTACTTC	.	few	TRBV7-2	TRBJ2-5
CSAILAGATYEQYF	TGCAGTGCTATACTAGCGGGGGCCACCTACGAGCAGTACTTC	TRBD2	.	TRBV20-1	TRBJ2-7
CASSYDSVSTEAFF	TGTGCCAGCAGTTACGATTCGGTAAGCACTGAAGCTTTCTTT	.	.	TRBV6-6	TRBJ1-1
CSAAGQEITGYTF	TGCAGCGCCGCGGGACAGGAGATAACCGGCTACACCTTC	TRBD1	.	TRBV29-1	TRBJ1-2
CSARFDNEQYF	TGCAGTGCTAGATTCGACAATGAGCAGTACTTC	.	.	TRBV20-1	TRBJ2-7
CASSLSGELGQPQHF	TGCGCCAGCAGCTTATCAGGGGAGCTGGGTCAGCCCCAGCATTTT	.	.	TRBV5-1	TRBJ1-5
CASSKQLAGSQETQYF	TGTGCCAGCAGCAAGCAACTAGCGGGGTCACAAGAGACCCAGTACTTC	TRBD2	.	TRBV7-2	TRBJ2-5
CATKGTLVSYEQYF	TGTGCGACGAAGGGGACGTTGGTCTCCTACGAGCAGTACTTC	.	.	TRBV6-1	TRBJ2-7
CASSLAGQGVDIQYF	TGTGCCAGCAGCTTGGCGGGACAGGGTGTGGACATTCAGTACTTC	TRBD1	few	TRBV5-6	TRBJ2-4
CVGQANPNSPLHF	TGCGTCGGACAGGCCAACCCTAATTCACCCCTCCACTTT	TRBD1	.	TRBV29-1	TRBJ1-6
CASSVAQFRSPLHF	TGTGCCAGCAGCGTAGCACAGTTCAGGTCACCCCTCCACTTT	.	.	TRBV9	TRBJ1-6
CASSPREGHEKLFF	TGTGCCAGCAGTCCTCGGGAGGGGCACGAAAAACTGTTTTTT	.	.	TRBV12-3/TRBV12-4	TRBJ1-4
CATSDSGGASNEQFF	TGTGCCACCAGTGATTCCGGGGGGGCAAGCAATGAGCAGTTCTTC	TRBD2	.	TRBV24-1	TRBJ2-1
CASSYETSRETQYF	TGTGCCAGCAGTTACGAGACTAGCCGAGAGACCCAGTACTTC	TRBD2	.	TRBV6-5	TRBJ2-5
CSAREGEVNEQFF	TGCAGTGCTAGAGAGGGAGAAGTTAATGAGCAGTTCTTC	.	.	TRBV20-1	TRBJ2-1